One sample yielded the 15 T cell receptor beta chains listed below, sequenced in a study of blood T cells in healthy people across ages. Primers used in a second PCR of about 7 to 12 cycles were a sample-barcoded 5' primer and a J-beta primer mix. TCRdb independently ran MiXCR on the 5' RACE reads; one entry per CDR3 protein. Of 700,000 to 900,000 distinct CDR3 sequences listed, around half were seen once; the top ten hold approximately 41%. The sequenced material came from blood. The receptors come from an elderly man in good health.

V usage is TRBV30 and J usage is TRBJ1-4, with D hard to call. Between the trimmed V and J ends, which lost 2 bases and 5 bases, there was a span of 15 bases. CDR1 is GTSNPN, CDR2 SVGIG, per germline (reference sequence). The CDR3 has 15 amino acids. CDR3 in amino acids: CAWSSAAVLNEKLFF. The CDR3 region has the DNA TGTGCCTGGAGTTCAGCCGCGGTCCTAAATGAAAAACTGTTTTTT. The variable domain in full, completed from reference TRBV30 and TRBJ1-4, reads SQTIHQWPATLVQPVGSPLSLECTVEGTSNPNLYWYRQAAGRGLQLLFYSVGIGQISSEVPQNLSASRPQDRQFILSSKKLLLSDSGFYLCAWSSAAVLNEKLFFGSGTQLSVL.

This clonotype was counted many times. The chain is built from TRBV6-6 and TRBJ2-7; D is possibly TRBD1 (7 bases). Germline V gives CDR1 MNHNY, CDR2 SVGAGI (reference sequence). This CDR3 has 13 residues. Trimming took 5 bases from V and 4 from J, leaving 12 bases between them. CDR3 loop: CASSTQGGYEQYF. In nucleotides, the CDR3 is TGTGCCAGCAGTACGCAGGGGGGATACGAGCAGTACTTC.

CDR3 sequence reads: CASRGTSPSYEQYF. DNA of the CDR3: TGTGCCAGCAGGGGGACTAGCCCATCCTACGAGCAGTACTTC. This chain joins TRBV6-6 and TRBJ2-5, with 9 bases that match TRBD2. The DNA end lines up better with TRBJ2-7; the J call may be wrong. The CDR3 length is 14 residues. CDR1 and CDR2 (germline): MNHNY, SVGAGI (reference sequence).

The rearrangement joins TRBV5-1 to TRBJ1-1, with 7 bases fitting TRBD1. V was clipped by 4 bases and J by 10 bases; unmatched bases: 19. CDR1 is SGHRS, CDR2 YFSETQ, per germline. This CDR3 contains 16 residues. CDR3 coding DNA: TGCGCCAGCAGCCCGGGGGACGTTAGCCTTCAGGGGGGAGCTTTCTTT. Translation gives CASSPGDVSLQGGAFF.

J is TRBJ2-5 and V is TRBV6-1; D is unresolved. The V gene lost 3 bases and the J gene lost 0 bases, with 11 bases spanning the gap. The germline V gene has CDR1 MNHNS and CDR2 SASEGT. The CDR3 runs to 15 residues. The CDR3 DNA reads as TGTGCCAGCAGTGAGCCTACAGCGTACCAAGAGACCCAGTACTTC. Protein: CASSEPTAYQETQYF.

The chain employs TRBV30 and TRBJ2-5; the D call may be TRBD1 or TRBD2 (6 bases each). Germline values: CDR1 GTSNPN, CDR2 SVGIG (reference sequence). V was shortened by 0 bases and J by 11 bases, with 13 bases between the two germline ends. The CDR3 consists of 12 residues. CDR3 coding DNA: TGTGCCTGGAGTGTAGGGGGGAATGAGCAGTACTTC. Residues: CAWSVGGNEQYF.

V gene TRBV12-3 or TRBV12-4 combines with J gene TRBJ2-7, with TRBD2 as a possible D gene (5 bases). The CDR3 covers 15 residues. Trimming shortened V by 3 bases and J by 0 bases, and 12 bases separated the two germline ends. CDR3 loop: CASSFNGLSSYEQYF. In DNA form, the CDR3 reads TGTGCCAGCAGTTTCAACGGACTTAGCTCCTACGAGCAGTACTTC.

This clonotype was recorded a few times. This chain links TRBV4-1 with TRBJ1-4, with 7 positions matching TRBD1. V shed 4 bases and J 2 bases; nucleotides not matched to a gene: 4. The CDR3 has 15 residues. Germline V gene sequence: CDR1 MGHRA, CDR2 YSYEKL. The CDR3 DNA reads TGCGCCAGCAGCCCTCCGGGACAGACTAATGAAAAACTGTTTTTT. It encodes CASSPPGQTNEKLFF.

In DNA, the CDR3 is TGTGCCAGCAGCTTAGGGGACGGATACACAGATACGCAGTATTTT. Residues: CASSLGDGYTDTQYF. This chain joins TRBV7-9 and TRBJ2-3; perhaps D is TRBD1 or TRBD2 (5 bases each). CDR1 and CDR2 (germline): SEHNR, FQNEAQ (reference sequence). CDR3 size: 15 residues. V shed 1 base and J shed 2 bases, with 10 bases lying between them.

The V gene is TRBV20-1, the J gene TRBJ2-5; D may be TRBD1 or TRBD2 (5 bases each). The DNA end is more similar to TRBJ2-7, so the J call may be wrong. Germline assignment: CDR1 DFQATT and CDR2 SNEGSKA (reference sequence). This CDR3 region has 12 residues. CDR3 nucleotides: TGCAGTGCTAGGGTCCCTGGGGGCGAGCAGTACTTC. Its translation: CSARVPGGEQYF.

At least ten counts were recorded for this clonotype. The chain has TRBV9 and TRBJ2-6; the D is unclear. CDR1 and CDR2 from the germline V gene are SGDLS and YYNGEE. The CDR3 length is 15 residues. Trimming removed 0 bases from V and 0 bases from J, with 4 bases in between. The CDR3 DNA sequence: TGTGCCAGCAGCGTAGCGAGCTCTGGGGCCAACGTCCTGACTTTC. This encodes CASSVASSGANVLTF.

V is TRBV10-2 and J is TRBJ2-5, with D perhaps given as TRBD1 or TRBD2 (5 bases each). Germline lookup yields CDR1 WSHSY and CDR2 SAAADI. This CDR3 comprises 13 residues. Trimming left V 4 bases short and J 2 bases short, with 8 bases between. CDR3 residues: CASSGGIQETQYF. The CDR3 nucleotides read TGCGCCAGCAGTGGGGGGATACAAGAGACCCAGTACTTC.

The V call is TRBV4-2, the J call TRBJ2-7; the match to TRBD2 covers 12 bases. V lost 1 base, J lost 4 bases, and 17 bases stayed unmatched. This CDR3 comprises 20 residues. Germline CDR1 LGHNA, CDR2 YNFKEQ. CDR3 sequence: CASSQVSPGTSGRGPYEQYF. CDR3 bases: TGTGCCAGCAGCCAAGTTTCCCCCGGGACTAGCGGGCGGGGCCCTTACGAGCAGTACTTC.

The rearrangement links TRBV15 to TRBJ1-2; D may be TRBD1 (6 bases). The germline gives CDR1 LNHNV, CDR2 YYDKDF (reference sequence). The V end lost 3 bases, the J end lost 1 base, and 15 bases lay between the germline ends. The CDR3 covers 16 residues. CDR3 loop: CATSSPSDSFNYGYTF. CDR3 DNA: TGTGCCACCAGCAGTCCGTCGGACAGTTTTAACTATGGCTACACCTTC.

This chain uses TRBV10-3 with TRBJ2-1; 12 bases agree with TRBD2. J lost 7 bases, V lost 8 bases, and 9 bases had no gene match. CDR1 is ENHRY and CDR2 is SYGVKD in the germline V gene. The length of the CDR3 is 15 residues. The CDR3 is CAIGLLAGGGNEQFF. The CDR3 nucleotides read TGTGCCATCGGATTACTAGCGGGGGGAGGGAATGAGCAGTTCTTC.